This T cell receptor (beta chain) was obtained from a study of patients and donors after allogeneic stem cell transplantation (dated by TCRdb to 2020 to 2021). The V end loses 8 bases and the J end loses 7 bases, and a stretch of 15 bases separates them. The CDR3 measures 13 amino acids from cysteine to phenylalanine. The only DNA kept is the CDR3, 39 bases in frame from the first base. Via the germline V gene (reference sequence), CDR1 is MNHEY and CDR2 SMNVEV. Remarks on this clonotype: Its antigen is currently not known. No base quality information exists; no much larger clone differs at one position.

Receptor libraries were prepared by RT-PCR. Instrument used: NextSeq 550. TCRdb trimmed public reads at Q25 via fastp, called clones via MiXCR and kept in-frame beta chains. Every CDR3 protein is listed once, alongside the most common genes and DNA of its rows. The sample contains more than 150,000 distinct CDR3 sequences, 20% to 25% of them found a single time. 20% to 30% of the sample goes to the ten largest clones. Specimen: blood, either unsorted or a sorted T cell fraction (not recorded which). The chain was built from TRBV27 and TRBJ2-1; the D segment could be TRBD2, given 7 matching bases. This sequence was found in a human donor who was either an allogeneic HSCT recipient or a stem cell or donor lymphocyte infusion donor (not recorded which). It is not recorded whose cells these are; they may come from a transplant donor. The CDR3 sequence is CASLTGGPNEQFF. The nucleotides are TGTGCCAGCTTAACGGGGGGCCCTAATGAGCAGTTCTTC.